Given below is one TCR beta chain in context. Method: immunoSEQ multiplex PCR; TCRdb's copy keeps in-frame clones and lacks some. The table records about 58,000 clones, about 84% of them present only once. This CDR3 is 11 amino acids long. V was cut by 8 bases and J by 2 bases, with 4 bases left in between. Germline V gives CDR1 MNHEY, CDR2 SMNVEV (reference sequence). The record originates from a study of blood T cell repertoires in COVID-19. Sequencing was done on a sample of peripheral blood. This TCR derives from a man in his forties with active COVID-19. The rearrangement joins TRBV27 to TRBJ2-4, with D unclear. The CDR3 DNA follows: TGTGCCAGCGGGCCCAAAAACATTCAGTACTTC. Protein: CASGPKNIQYF.